Relative to its sample, the clone carrying this TCR beta chain is large. Its specificity is not known. This specimen comes from a study of circulating CD8 cells and anti-PD-1 response in melanoma. Each library started from roughly 15 ng of total RNA using the QIAseq Immune Repertoire TCR panel. TCRdb used MiXCR to reprocess the reads, holding one entry per CDR3 protein. This sample has approximately 600 distinct CDR3 sequences; roughly 8.6% occur once, and the top ten carry 25% to 30%. The CDR3 contains 16 residues. Looked up from germline, CDR1 is LGHDT and CDR2 is YNNKEL (reference sequence). Trimming removed 4 bases from V and 4 bases from J; junction bases left unmatched: 9. Study results and limitations: Clonotype sharing was highest between DPOS and TIGIT subsets.

Sorting of live CD3+CD8+TCRalphabeta+ cells by PD-1 and/or TIGIT gave four subsets. The sequence derives from a human donor with melanoma. This chain connects TRBV3-1 to TRBJ2-2; 7 nucleotides match TRBD1. The starting material was CD8+ T cells from PBMCs, obtained at baseline or after one month of anti-PD-1 therapy (not recorded which). For the CDR3, the DNA is TGTGCCAGCAGCCCCACCCGGACAGGAGGCACCGGGGAGCTGTTTTTT. Amino acid sequence: CASSPTRTGGTGELFF.